The clone carrying this TCR beta chain was recorded at least ten times. Its matching antigen is unknown. TCR beta CDR3 regions were amplified from RNA. In the first-round RT-PCR of the TCR CDR3, the HTBI primer set was used. TCRdb fed the multiplex PCR reads into MiXCR, producing one record per CDR3 protein. The sample consists of about 300,000 distinct CDR3 sequences, 25% to 30% of them appearing once. These data come from a study of T cells in Graves' hyperthyroidism and ophthalmopathy. Findings and limits, study-wide: Before onset, ophthalmopathy was predicted by the model a median roughly 6.8 months earlier.

The study based diagnoses on clinical symptoms, serum thyroxine and TRAb, thyroid ultrasound and orbital computed tomography. CDR3 length equals 13 residues. Germline V lookup: CDR1 SGHAT, CDR2 FQNNGV. Trimming removed 1 base at V and 4 bases at J, with 7 bases between. The chain combines TRBV11-2 with TRBJ1-1; the D is unclear. Sequencing was performed on blood. This receptor was taken from a man in his forties or fifties with Graves' hyperthyroidism that later progressed to Graves' ophthalmopathy. The CDR3 here is CASSLGGITEAFF. The CDR3 coding sequence is TGTGCCAGCAGCTTAGGAGGGATCACTGAAGCTTTCTTT.